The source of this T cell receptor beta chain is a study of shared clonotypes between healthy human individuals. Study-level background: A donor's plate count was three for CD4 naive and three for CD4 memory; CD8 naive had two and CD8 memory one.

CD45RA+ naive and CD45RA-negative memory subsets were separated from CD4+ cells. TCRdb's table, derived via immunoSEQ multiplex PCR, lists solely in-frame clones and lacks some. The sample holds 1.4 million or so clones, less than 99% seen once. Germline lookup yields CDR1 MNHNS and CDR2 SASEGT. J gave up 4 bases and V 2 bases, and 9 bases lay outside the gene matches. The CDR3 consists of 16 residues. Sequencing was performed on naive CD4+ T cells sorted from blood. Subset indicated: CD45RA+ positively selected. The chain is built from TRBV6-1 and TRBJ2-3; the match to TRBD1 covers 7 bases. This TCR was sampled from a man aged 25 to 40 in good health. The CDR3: CASSERRGQYSDTQYF. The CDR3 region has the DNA TGTGCCAGCAGTGAAAGAAGGGGACAGTACTCAGATACGCAGTATTTT.